The 13 T cell receptor beta chains below come from one sample, sequenced in a study of blood T cell repertoires in COVID-19. The method was immunoSEQ multiplex PCR; TCRdb's version includes in-frame clones alone and lacks a portion of them. The sample has 300,000 to 450,000 clones, around 90% seen once; the top ten hold about 1.1%. Sequencing input: PBMCs or T cells enriched from blood (not recorded which). These receptors were collected from a woman between 18 and 30 years old who had recovered from COVID-19.

This chain links TRBV19 with TRBJ2-2; a weak D match, TRBD2 (5 bases). Germline lookup yields CDR1 LNHDA and CDR2 SQIVND (reference sequence). CDR3 length: 12 amino acids. V was shortened by 6 bases and J by 6 bases, with 8 bases between the two germline ends. In nucleotides, the CDR3 is TGTGCCAGTAGCCCCGGGGCCGGGGAGCTGTTTTTT. Translated, it gives CASSPGAGELFF.

The chain links TRBV7-2 to TRBJ2-1, with D tentatively TRBD2 (7 bases). This CDR3 contains 17 residues. Trimming took 5 bases from V and 1 from J, leaving 18 bases between them. CDR1 is SGHTA, CDR2 FQGNSA, per germline. CDR3 coding DNA: TGTGCCAGCAGCGACATGGGCGGGGGCCCATCCTACAATGAGCAGTTCTTC. Amino acid sequence: CASSDMGGGPSYNEQFF.

The J gene is TRBJ2-1, the V gene TRBV6-6, with 9 bases aligning to TRBD1. The CDR3 runs to 15 residues. Trimming at V came to 0 bases and at J to 12 bases, leaving 9 bases not matched to a gene. In germline, CDR1 is MNHNY, CDR2 SVGAGI (reference sequence). DNA for the CDR3: TGTGCCAGCAGTTACTCGCCGGGGACAGGGAAATTGCAGTTCTTC. It specifies CASSYSPGTGKLQFF.

The chain joins TRBV5-1 to TRBJ2-1; TRBD1 might be the D (5 bases). From germline, CDR1 is SGHRS and CDR2 YFSETQ. This CDR3 has 13 amino acids. Trimming took off 2 bases at V and 10 bases at J, with 13 bases between the two ends. In DNA, the CDR3 is TGCGCCAGCAGCTTCACCAGGGCCTCAGAGCAGTTCTTC. Translating gives CASSFTRASEQFF.

The chain employs TRBV5-5 and TRBJ2-3, with D perhaps matching TRBD2 (5 bases). V lost 4 bases and J lost 4, with 16 bases in between. CDR3 size: 15 residues. The germline gives CDR1 SGHKS, CDR2 YYEKEE (reference sequence). The CDR3 sequence: CASSRTDWEADTQYF. The CDR3 nucleotides are TGTGCCAGCAGCCGGACGGACTGGGAAGCAGATACGCAGTATTTT.

The V and J genes are TRBV9 and TRBJ1-1, with D maybe TRBD1 (5 bases). V lost 0 bases and J lost 4, with 10 bases in between. Germline V gene data show CDR1 as SGDLS and CDR2 as YYNGEE. The CDR3 spans 14 residues. The CDR3: CASSVDRTGTEAFF. The DNA for the CDR3 is TGTGCCAGCAGCGTAGATCGAACAGGCACTGAAGCTTTCTTT.

The chain uses TRBV27 and TRBJ1-1; perhaps TRBD1 as D (5 bases). Trimming left V 6 bases short and J 1 base short, with 12 bases between. The germline CDR1 and CDR2 sequences are MNHEY and SMNVEV (reference sequence). The length of the CDR3 is 14 residues. The CDR3 reads CASRLTESNTEAFF. Written as DNA, the CDR3 is TGTGCCAGCAGGCTGACAGAGTCGAACACTGAAGCTTTCTTT.

The rearrangement uses TRBV9 and TRBJ1-2, with a tentative D call TRBD1 (6 bases). V gave up 3 bases and J gave up 4 bases, with 16 bases separating them. Germline CDR1 and CDR2: SGDLS and YYNGEE. The CDR3 has 15 amino acids. The CDR3 loop reads CASSAFLGTSYGYTF. The DNA for the CDR3 is TGTGCCAGCAGCGCATTTCTTGGGACATCCTATGGCTACACCTTC.

The V gene is TRBV19, the J gene TRBJ1-5, with D possibly matching TRBD1 (6 bases). V was clipped by 7 bases and J by 0 bases, with 19 bases between them. Germline-derived CDR1 and CDR2 are LNHDA and SQIVND (reference sequence). This CDR3 region has 17 residues. CDR3 region: CASKGHRDINSNQPQHF. The CDR3 nucleotides are TGTGCCAGTAAGGGACACCGGGACATTAATAGCAATCAGCCCCAGCATTTT.

The chain carries TRBV30 and TRBJ1-6; D remains unclear. Trimming pared 2 bases from V and 10 bases from J, leaving 15 bases between. Germline CDR1 is GTSNPN and CDR2 is SVGIG (reference sequence). There are 14 residues in the CDR3. The CDR3 is CAWSFSGVGSPLHF. The CDR3 nucleotides are TGTGCCTGGAGTTTTTCCGGGGTAGGGTCACCCCTCCACTTT.

This sequence joins TRBV7-9 and TRBJ1-1, with 8 bases that match TRBD1. V was pared by 5 bases and J by 5 bases, with 13 bases of the junction left unmatched. CDR1 SEHNR and CDR2 FQNEAQ come from the germline V gene (reference sequence). This CDR3 contains 16 residues. The CDR3 sequence: CASSTRTGRDGTEAFF. The CDR3, as DNA: TGTGCCAGCAGCACGCGGACAGGGCGGGATGGGACTGAAGCTTTCTTT.

In this sample, this clone turned up once. J is TRBJ2-5 and V is TRBV5-1; the match to TRBD2 covers 12 bases. V shed 3 bases, J shed 5 bases, and the junction held 17 bases outside the gene matches. This CDR3 comprises 19 residues. Germline loops: CDR1 SGHRS, CDR2 YFSETQ. The CDR3 region has the DNA TGCGCCAGCAGCTCGCGGGGAACTAGCGGGGGGACCTCCGGGGAGACCCAGTACTTC. Translated: CASSSRGTSGGTSGETQYF.

This chain connects TRBV5-1 to TRBJ2-7; 9 bases map to TRBD1. Germline CDR1 SGHRS, CDR2 YFSETQ. The ends lost 4 bases at V and 4 bases at J; junction bases unmatched: 6. The CDR3 extends over 14 amino acids. The CDR3 is CASSLGTGNYEQYF. CDR3 DNA: TGCGCCAGCAGCCTCGGGACAGGGAATTACGAGCAGTACTTC.